This passage covers 4 T cell receptor beta chains from one sample sequenced in a study of identical twins. TCRdb reanalysed the 5' RACE reads using MiXCR and keeps one entry per CDR3 protein. This sample has 500,000 to 600,000 distinct CDR3 sequences, with under 25% found just once. These same data were also listed under a study on T cells expressing NK-cell markers.

The sample consisted of CD4+ T cells sorted from blood. All receptors come from a woman aged 18-29 years in good health.

The chain carries TRBV5-5 and TRBJ2-7; no reliable D call. The germline V gene encodes CDR1 SGHKS and CDR2 YYEKEE (reference sequence). V dropped 0 bases and J dropped 3 bases, with 10 bases sitting between them. This CDR3 is 14 amino acids long. CDR3 residues: CASSLDSLDYEQYF. CDR3 DNA: TGTGCCAGCAGCTTGGATAGCTTAGACTACGAGCAGTACTTC.

This sequence joins TRBV6-5 and TRBJ2-7, with 7 bases lining up with TRBD1. CDR1 is MNHEY, CDR2 SVGAGI, per germline. With 5 bases clipped from V and 4 bases from J, the junction kept 11 bases outside the gene matches. The CDR3 has 15 residues. In DNA form, the CDR3 reads TGTGCCAGCAGTACCCGACAGGGCAATTCGTACGAGCAGTACTTC. Translating gives CASSTRQGNSYEQYF.

The chain is built from TRBV20-1 and TRBJ1-1; unclear D gene. Trimming left V 4 bases short and J 1 base short, with 7 bases between. Germline loops: CDR1 DFQATT, CDR2 SNEGSKA (reference sequence). The length of the CDR3 is 12 residues. The CDR3 sequence is CSATGPNTEAFF. The DNA for the CDR3 is TGCAGTGCTACCGGACCGAACACTGAAGCTTTCTTT.

The chain is built from TRBV30 and TRBJ1-6, with unresolved D. CDR3 length: 14 amino acids. The V gene lost 7 bases and the J gene lost 4 bases, with 14 bases spanning the gap. Germline values: CDR1 GTSNPN, CDR2 SVGIG (reference sequence). The CDR3 nucleotides are TGTGCCTCCTGGGGAGGCTCTTATAATTCACCCCTCCACTTT. Translated: CASWGGSYNSPLHF.